The sequence of this T cell receptor beta chain was determined in a study of shared clonotypes between healthy human individuals. Study summary: Plates per donor: three CD4 naive, three CD4 memory, two CD8 naive, one CD8 memory.

Original data processing: Owing to the provision of junction-only sequences devoid of quality scores by immunoSEQ, filtering differed. TCRdb's table, derived via immunoSEQ multiplex PCR, lists solely in-frame clones and lacks some. V, J and clone size were drawn from that table, and D and trimming were deduced from the DNA. The top ten hold about 0.39% of the sample, which has about 2.4 million clones, under 95% seen once. V lost 1 base to trimming and J lost 5 bases; unmatched junction nucleotides: 6. CDR1 SGHDT and CDR2 YYEEEE come from the germline V gene. The CDR3 runs to 15 residues. Material for sequencing was naive CD4+ T cells from PBMCs. Subset specified: CD45RA+ positively selected. The sequence derives from a man aged 18 to 29 in good health. Some clones in this sample may be carry-over from other donors' samples. This chain joins TRBV5-6 and TRBJ1-2; 9 bases agree with TRBD1. CDR3 DNA sequence: TGTGCCAGCAGCTTGATCCCAGACAGGGGGTATGGCTACACCTTC. Its translation: CASSLIPDRGYGYTF.